The source of this T cell receptor (beta chain) is a study of control samples from healthy donors and cancer patients. The protocol was immunoSEQ multiplex PCR, while the TCRdb copy is restricted to in-frame clones and leaves out a portion. The sample lists about 130,000 clones; roughly 94% were seen once. Germline CDR1 MNHEY, CDR2 SVGAGI. This CDR3 comprises 15 residues. J lost 5 bases, V lost 6 bases, and 13 bases had no gene match. The gene calls are TRBV6-5 and TRBJ2-7, with 7 bases that match TRBD2. Sequenced input: PBMCs. This clonotype was obtained from a man between 60 and 70 years old with colorectal cancer. CDR3 sequence reads: CASSPGTLGLDEQYF. CDR3 DNA: TGTGCCAGCAGCCCAGGAACCTTAGGACTAGACGAGCAGTACTTC.